This TCR beta chain was sequenced for a study of CD4 and CD8 cells across lung adenocarcinoma regions listed by TCRdb under 2018. For the wider study: The study examined intratumor heterogeneity of the T cell receptor repertoire by comparing tumor centers with tumor margins.

Library preparation employed PCR. Sequencing instrument: HiSeq X Ten. The public sequencing data were trimmed at Q25 with fastp and processed into clonotypes with MiXCR by TCRdb, which kept only in-frame beta chains. For every CDR3 protein sequence, its rows merge into one entry that carries the most common genes and DNA. The sample records 6,500 to 8,000 distinct CDR3 sequences, approximately 45% of which are singletons. In total, the top ten clones hold about 31% of the sample. In the case of this clonotype: The clone's antigen remains unknown. No base quality values were provided; no much bigger clone lies one nucleotide off.

In the germline V gene, CDR1 corresponds to MGHRA and CDR2 to YSYEKL. Measured from the cysteine to the phenylalanine, the CDR3 is 16 residues long. The DNA shown is the 48-base CDR3, in frame from base 1. V ends up 1 base short and J 2 bases short, with an unmatched junction base count of 8. The donors were patients who had localized lung adenocarcinoma, which is a subtype of non-small cell lung cancer. Samples were obtained from the margins of localized lung adenocarcinomas. For TCR repertoire analysis, CD4+ T cells from tumor tissue were profiled apart from CD8+ T cells. The V gene is TRBV4-1 and the J gene is TRBJ2-7, with TRBD2 identical over 7 junction bases. Sequencing was done on a sample of CD4+ T cells from the margin of a lung tumor. Taken with the paper, the label for cell subset or site translates to: tumor margin region. The sequence derives from a male donor with lung adenocarcinoma. The CD4 and CD8 labels of this study may be unreliable. The bases read TGCGCCAGCAGCCAAGTTGGCGGGAGTATAGCCTACGAGCAGTACTTC. Its protein reads: CASSQVGGSIAYEQYF.